This TCR beta chain derives from a study of CDR3 diversity in severe acne. TCRdb reprocessed the PCR reads via MiXCR and lists one record per CDR3 protein. The sample shows about 84,000 distinct CDR3 sequences, 50% to 65% of them seen only once. The CDR3 contains 15 residues. Germline V gene sequence: CDR1 SNHLY, CDR2 FYNNEI. V was shortened by 4 bases and J by 2 bases, with 9 bases between the two germline ends. The sample comprised blood. This rearrangement joins TRBV2 to TRBJ1-6, with D maybe TRBD1 (6 bases). The receptor was isolated from a male donor in good health, without acne. The CDR3 region has the DNA TGTGCCAGCAGTGTGGGGGGCACCTATAATTCACCCCTCCACTTT. Translation: CASSVGGTYNSPLHF. Based on the CDR3 plus reference TRBV2 and TRBJ1-6, the full variable domain is EPEVTQTPSHQVTQMGQEVILRCVPISNHLYFYWYRQILGQKVEFLVSFYNNEISEKSEIFDDQFSVERPDGSNFTLKIRSTKLEDSAMYFCASSVGGTYNSPLHFGNGTRLTVT.